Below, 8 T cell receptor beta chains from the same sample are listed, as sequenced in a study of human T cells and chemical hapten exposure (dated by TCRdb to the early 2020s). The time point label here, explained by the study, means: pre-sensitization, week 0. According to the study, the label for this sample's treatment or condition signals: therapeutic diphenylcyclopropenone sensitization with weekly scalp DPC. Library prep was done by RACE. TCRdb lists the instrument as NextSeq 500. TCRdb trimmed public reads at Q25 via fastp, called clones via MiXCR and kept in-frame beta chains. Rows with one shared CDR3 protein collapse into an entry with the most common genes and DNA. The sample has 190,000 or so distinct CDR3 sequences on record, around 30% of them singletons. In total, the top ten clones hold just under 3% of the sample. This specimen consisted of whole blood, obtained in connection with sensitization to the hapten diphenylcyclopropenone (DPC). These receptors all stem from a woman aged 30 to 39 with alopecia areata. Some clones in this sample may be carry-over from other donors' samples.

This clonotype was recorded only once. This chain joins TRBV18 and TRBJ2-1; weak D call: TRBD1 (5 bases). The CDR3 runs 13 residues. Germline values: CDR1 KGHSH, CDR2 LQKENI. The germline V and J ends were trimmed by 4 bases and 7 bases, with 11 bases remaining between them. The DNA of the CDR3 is TGTGCCAGCTCACTCTTACAGGAAAATGAGCAGTTCTTC. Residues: CASSLLQENEQFF.

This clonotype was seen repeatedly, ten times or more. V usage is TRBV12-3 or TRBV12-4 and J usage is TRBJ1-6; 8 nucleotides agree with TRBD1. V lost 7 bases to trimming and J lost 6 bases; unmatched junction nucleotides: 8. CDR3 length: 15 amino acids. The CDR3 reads CASTRTGMSNSPLHF. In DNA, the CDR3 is TGTGCCAGCACCCGGACAGGGATGAGTAATTCACCCCTCCACTTT.

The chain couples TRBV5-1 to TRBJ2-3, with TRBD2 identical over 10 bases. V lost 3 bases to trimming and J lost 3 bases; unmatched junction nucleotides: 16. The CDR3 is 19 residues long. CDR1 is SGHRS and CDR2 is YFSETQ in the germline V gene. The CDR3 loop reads CASSWGLRPSGRSTDTQYF. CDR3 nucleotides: TGCGCCAGCAGCTGGGGTCTACGACCTAGCGGGAGAAGTACAGATACGCAGTATTTT.

This CDR3 reads CASSWAWSEAFF. In DNA, the CDR3 is TGTGCCAGCAGTTGGGCTTGGAGTGAAGCTTTCTTT. The genes are TRBV6-2 or TRBV6-3 and TRBJ1-1; D not certain. Trimming took 4 bases from V and 7 from J, leaving 10 bases between them. This CDR3 spans 12 amino acids. Germline V gene sequence: CDR1 MNHEY, CDR2 SVGEGT.

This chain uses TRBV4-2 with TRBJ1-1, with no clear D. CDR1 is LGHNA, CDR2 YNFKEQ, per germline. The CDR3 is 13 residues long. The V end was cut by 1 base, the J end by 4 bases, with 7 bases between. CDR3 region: CASSQVGVTEAFF. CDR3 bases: TGTGCCAGCAGCCAAGTAGGCGTCACTGAAGCTTTCTTT.

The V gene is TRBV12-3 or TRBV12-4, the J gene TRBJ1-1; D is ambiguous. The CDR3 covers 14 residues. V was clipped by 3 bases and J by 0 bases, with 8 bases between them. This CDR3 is CASSFLGVNTEAFF. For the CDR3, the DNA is TGTGCCAGCAGTTTTCTGGGAGTGAACACTGAAGCTTTCTTT.

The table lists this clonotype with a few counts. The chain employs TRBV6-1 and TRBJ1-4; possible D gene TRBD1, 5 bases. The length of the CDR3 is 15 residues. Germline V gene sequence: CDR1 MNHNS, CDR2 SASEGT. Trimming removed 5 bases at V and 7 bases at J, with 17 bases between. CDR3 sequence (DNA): TGTGCCAGCAGTCCCCCGGGGCCGGGGGGTGAAAAACTGTTTTTT. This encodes CASSPPGPGGEKLFF.

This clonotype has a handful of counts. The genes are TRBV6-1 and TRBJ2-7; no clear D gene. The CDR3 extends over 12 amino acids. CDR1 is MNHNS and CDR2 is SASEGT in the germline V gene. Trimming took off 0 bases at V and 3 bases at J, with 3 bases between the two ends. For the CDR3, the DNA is TGTGCCAGCAGTGAAGCGGGCTACGAGCAGTACTTC. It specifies CASSEAGYEQYF.